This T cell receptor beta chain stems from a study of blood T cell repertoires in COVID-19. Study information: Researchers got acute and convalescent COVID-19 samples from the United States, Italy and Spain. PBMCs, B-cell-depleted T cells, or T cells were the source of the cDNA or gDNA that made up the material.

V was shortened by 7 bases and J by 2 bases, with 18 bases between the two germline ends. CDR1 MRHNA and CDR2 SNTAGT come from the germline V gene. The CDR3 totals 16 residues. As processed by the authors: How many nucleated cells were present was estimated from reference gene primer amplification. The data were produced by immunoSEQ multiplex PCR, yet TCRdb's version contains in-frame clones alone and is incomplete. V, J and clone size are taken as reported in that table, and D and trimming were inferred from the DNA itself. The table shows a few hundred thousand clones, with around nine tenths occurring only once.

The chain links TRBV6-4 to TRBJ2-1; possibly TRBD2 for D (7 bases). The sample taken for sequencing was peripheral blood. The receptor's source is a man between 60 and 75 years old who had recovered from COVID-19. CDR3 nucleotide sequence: TGTGCCAGCAAACCCGAACCGGGGGGCACCTACAATGAGCAGTTCTTC. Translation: CASKPEPGGTYNEQFF.